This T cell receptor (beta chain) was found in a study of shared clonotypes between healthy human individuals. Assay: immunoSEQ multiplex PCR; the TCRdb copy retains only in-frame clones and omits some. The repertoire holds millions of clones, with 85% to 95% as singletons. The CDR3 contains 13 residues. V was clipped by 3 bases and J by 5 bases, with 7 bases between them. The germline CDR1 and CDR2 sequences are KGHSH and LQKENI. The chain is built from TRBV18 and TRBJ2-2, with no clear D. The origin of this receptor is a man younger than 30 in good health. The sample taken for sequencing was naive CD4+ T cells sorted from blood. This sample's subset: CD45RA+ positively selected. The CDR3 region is CASSPQETGELFF. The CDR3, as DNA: TGTGCCAGCTCACCGCAGGAAACCGGGGAGCTGTTTTTT. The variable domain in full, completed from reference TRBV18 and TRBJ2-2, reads NAGVMQNPRHLVRRRGQEARLRCSPMKGHSHVYWYRQLPEEGLKFMVYLQKENIIDESGMPKERFSAEFPKEGPSILRIQQVVRGDSAAYFCASSPQETGELFFGEGSRLTVL.